These T cell receptor beta chains were read from a single sample in a study of early T cells in non-severe SARS-CoV-2 infection. TCRdb passed the 5' RACE reads through MiXCR, listing each CDR3 protein once. The table shows 50,000 to 60,000 distinct CDR3 sequences, with 9.5% to 13% occurring only once. The material sequenced was whole blood. The receptors derive from an adult who was a healthcare worker with PCR-confirmed SARS-CoV-2 infection or an uninfected control (not recorded which). The CDR3 runs from the conserved cysteine through the conserved F or W. A D gene is named only where the DNA matches it firmly. A row's size may be missing; if present it is once, few, many or a size class.

13	TRBV24-1	.	TRBJ2-6	.	CATSGAGANVLTF	TGTGCCACCAGTGGCGCTGGGGCCAACGTCCTGACTTTC
17	TRBV27	TRBD2	TRBJ2-1	many	CASSLLAGGFSYNEQFF	TGTGCCAGCAGTTTACTAGCGGGAGGGTTCTCCTACAATGAGCAGTTCTTC
15	TRBV5-4	TRBD1	TRBJ1-4	.	CASSLSRDRDEKLFF	TGTGCCAGCAGCTTATCCCGGGACAGGGATGAAAAACTGTTTTTT
15	TRBV28	TRBD1	TRBJ2-7	.	CACSPRTGGAYEQYF	TGTGCCTGCAGTCCGAGGACAGGGGGCGCCTACGAGCAGTACTTC
15	TRBV6-1	.	TRBJ1-6	.	CASSDGAGIGSPLHF	TGTGCCAGCAGTGACGGGGCAGGAATTGGCTCACCCCTCCACTTT
13	TRBV6-1	.	TRBJ1-6	.	CASRANDGSPLHF	TGTGCCAGCAGGGCGAACGATGGTTCACCCCTCCACTTT
15	TRBV4-1	TRBD1	TRBJ2-2	.	CASSRGQGYTGELFF	TGCGCCAGCAGCCGTGGACAGGGGTACACCGGGGAGCTGTTTTTT
16	TRBV12-3/TRBV12-4	TRBD2	TRBJ2-1	many	CASSLSTSGPYNEQFF	TGTGCCAGCAGTCTTTCGACTAGCGGGCCTTACAATGAGCAGTTCTTC
16	TRBV7-6	TRBD1	TRBJ2-7	many	CASSPLTGTGTYEQYF	TGTGCCAGCAGCCCCTTAACCGGGACAGGGACTTACGAGCAGTACTTC
15	TRBV9	.	TRBJ1-2	many	CASSVDVRTNYGYTF	TGTGCCAGCAGCGTAGATGTACGTACTAACTATGGCTACACCTTC
12	TRBV9	.	TRBJ1-2	few	CASSATNYGYTF	TGTGCCAGCAGTGCGACAAACTATGGCTACACCTTC
16	TRBV5-4	.	TRBJ2-3	.	CASSQLLRRNTDTQYF	TGTGCCAGCAGCCAGCTGTTGCGGAGGAACACAGATACGCAGTATTTT
11	TRBV5-1	.	TRBJ2-3	.	CASSLYDTQYF	TGCGCCAGCAGCTTGTACGATACGCAGTATTTT
17	TRBV7-9	TRBD2	TRBJ2-4	.	CASSRGTSGEAKNIQYF	TGTGCCAGCAGCCGAGGGACTAGCGGGGAGGCCAAAAACATTCAGTACTTC
15	TRBV12-5	TRBD1	TRBJ2-7	many	CASGFTRDRSYEQYF	TGTGCTAGTGGTTTCACCCGGGACAGATCCTACGAGCAGTACTTC
14	TRBV5-1	TRBD1	TRBJ2-2	many	CASSSQGETGELFF	TGCGCCAGCAGCTCGCAGGGGGAGACCGGGGAGCTGTTTTTT
13	TRBV6-5	.	TRBJ2-5	.	CASNPVGQETQYF	TGTGCCAGCAATCCGGTCGGCCAAGAGACCCAGTACTTC
13	TRBV11-3	.	TRBJ2-1	many	CASSPNPYNEQFF	TGTGCCAGCAGCCCCAACCCTTACAATGAGCAGTTCTTC
16	TRBV28	.	TRBJ2-1	many	CASSLSRGGAGNEQFF	TGTGCCAGCAGCCTCTCGAGAGGGGGCGCGGGGAATGAGCAGTTCTTC
12	TRBV12-3/TRBV12-4	.	TRBJ1-2	few	CATATGPYGYTF	TGTGCCACCGCTACTGGGCCCTATGGCTACACCTTC
17	TRBV21-1	.	TRBJ2-7	many	CASSKGGLFRMVEEQYF	TGTGCCAGCAGCAAAGGGGGCCTTTTCCGGATGGTGGAGGAGCAGTACTTC
14	TRBV6-1	.	TRBJ1-5	many	CASSDGLANQPQHF	TGTGCCAGCAGTGATGGTTTAGCAAATCAGCCCCAGCATTTT
16	TRBV11-1	TRBD2	TRBJ2-1	many	CASSRGAGEMIDEQFF	TGTGCCAGCAGCCGAGGGGCGGGGGAGATGATCGATGAGCAGTTCTTC
18	TRBV3-1	TRBD1	TRBJ2-7	.	CASSQTSSWTGIGYEQYF	TGTGCCAGCAGCCAGACTTCCTCCTGGACAGGGATCGGGTACGAGCAGTACTTC
16	TRBV6-6	TRBD2	TRBJ2-7	few	CASRTLEREGNYEQYF	TGTGCCAGCAGAACCCTTGAGAGGGAGGGCAACTACGAGCAGTACTTC
16	TRBV7-2	TRBD2	TRBJ2-3	.	CASSLAASGSTDTQYF	TGTGCCAGCAGCTTAGCGGCTAGCGGGAGCACAGATACGCAGTATTTT